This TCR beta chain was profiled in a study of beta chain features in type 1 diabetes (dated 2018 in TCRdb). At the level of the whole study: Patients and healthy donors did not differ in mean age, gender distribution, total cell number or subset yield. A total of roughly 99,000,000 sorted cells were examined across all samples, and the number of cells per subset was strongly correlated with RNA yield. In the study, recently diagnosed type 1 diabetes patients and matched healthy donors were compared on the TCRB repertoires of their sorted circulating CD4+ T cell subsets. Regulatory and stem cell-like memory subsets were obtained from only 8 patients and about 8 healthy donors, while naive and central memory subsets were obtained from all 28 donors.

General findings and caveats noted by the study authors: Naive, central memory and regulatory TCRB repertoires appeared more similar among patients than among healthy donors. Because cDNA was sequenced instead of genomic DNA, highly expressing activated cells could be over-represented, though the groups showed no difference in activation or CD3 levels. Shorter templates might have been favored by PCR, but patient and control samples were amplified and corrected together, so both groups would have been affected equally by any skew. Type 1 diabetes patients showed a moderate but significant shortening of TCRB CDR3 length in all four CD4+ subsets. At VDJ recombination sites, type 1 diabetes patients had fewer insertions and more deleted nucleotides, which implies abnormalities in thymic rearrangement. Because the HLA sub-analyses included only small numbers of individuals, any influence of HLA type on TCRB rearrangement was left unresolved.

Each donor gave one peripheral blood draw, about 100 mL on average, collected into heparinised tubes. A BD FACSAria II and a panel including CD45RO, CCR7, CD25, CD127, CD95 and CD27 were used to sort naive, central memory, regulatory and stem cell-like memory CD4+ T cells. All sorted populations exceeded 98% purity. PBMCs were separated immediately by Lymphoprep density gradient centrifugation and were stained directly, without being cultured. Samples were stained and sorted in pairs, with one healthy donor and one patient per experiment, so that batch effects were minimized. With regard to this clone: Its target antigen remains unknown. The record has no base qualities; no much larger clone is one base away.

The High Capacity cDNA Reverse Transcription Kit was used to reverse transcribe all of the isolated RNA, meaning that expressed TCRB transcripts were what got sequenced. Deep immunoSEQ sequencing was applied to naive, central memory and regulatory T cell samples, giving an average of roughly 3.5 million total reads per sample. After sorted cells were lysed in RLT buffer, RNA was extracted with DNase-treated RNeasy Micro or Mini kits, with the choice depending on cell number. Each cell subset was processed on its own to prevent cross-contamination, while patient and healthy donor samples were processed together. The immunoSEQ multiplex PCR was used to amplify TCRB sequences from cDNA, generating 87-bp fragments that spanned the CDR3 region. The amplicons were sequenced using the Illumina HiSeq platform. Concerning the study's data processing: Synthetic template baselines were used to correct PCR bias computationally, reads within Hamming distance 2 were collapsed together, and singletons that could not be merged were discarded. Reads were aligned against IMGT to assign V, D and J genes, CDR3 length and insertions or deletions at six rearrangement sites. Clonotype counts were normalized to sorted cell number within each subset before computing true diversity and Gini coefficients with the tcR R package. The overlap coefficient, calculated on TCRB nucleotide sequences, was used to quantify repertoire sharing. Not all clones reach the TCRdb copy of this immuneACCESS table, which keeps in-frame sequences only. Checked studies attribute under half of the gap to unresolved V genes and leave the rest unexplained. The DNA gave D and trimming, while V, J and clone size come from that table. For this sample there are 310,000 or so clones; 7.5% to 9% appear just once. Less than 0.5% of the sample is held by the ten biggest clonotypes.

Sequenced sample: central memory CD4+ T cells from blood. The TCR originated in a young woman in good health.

CDR3 protein: CASSFHRSNQPQHF. The DNA sequence follows: TGTGCCAGCAGCTTCCACAGGAGCAATCAGCCCCAGCATTTT. This receptor chain uses TRBV7-2 and TRBJ1-5, and TRBD1 may be the D gene, going by 5 matching bases. The junction shows trimming of 3 bases on V and 1 base on J, plus 7 bases between the germline ends. Spanning cysteine to phenylalanine, the CDR3 consists of 14 amino acids. Kept here is only the CDR3 DNA, which spans 42 bases and is read in frame from base 1. CDR1 and CDR2 are drawn from the germline V gene: SGHTA, FQGNSA. Beyond the CDR3, the reference TRBV7-2 and TRBJ1-5 genes provide the residues; the full variable domain reads: GAGVSQSPSNKVTEKGKDVELRCDPISGHTALYWYRQSLGQGLEFLIYFQGNSAPDKSGLPSDRFSAERTGGSVSTLTIQRTQQEDSAVYLCASSFHRSNQPQHFGDGTRLSIL.